This T cell receptor beta chain originates from a study of T cells after yellow fever vaccination. Study-wide background: SMART-Seq v4 Ultra Low Input prepared the low-cell-number fractions.

This clonotype has a handful of counts. Its antigen is as yet unknown. The length of the CDR3 is 14 residues. Germline V gene lookup returns CDR1 MNHNS and CDR2 SASEGT. V lost 5 bases and J 2 bases, leaving 11 bases between the germline ends. General study results and limits: Most primary-vaccination clones recurred post-booster (roughly 96% CD4, 88% CD8). Clonotypes appearing in both CD4 and CD8 compartments existed, and their share was small.

A process of 5'RACE template switching, which added a universal primer site and UMIs, was used to make TCR cDNA. A single record per CDR3 protein comes from TCRdb applying MiXCR to the 5' RACE reads. The sample consists of 620,000 or so distinct CDR3 sequences, 9% to 15% of them appearing once. Sequenced here: PBMCs, sampled on the day of the yellow fever booster vaccination. The V and J genes are TRBV6-1 and TRBJ2-3; a weak D match, TRBD1 (6 bases). The TCR comes from a man aged 25-45 years who received the YFV17D yellow fever vaccine. CDR3 bases: TGTGCCAGCAGTCGATGGGACAACACAGATACGCAGTATTTT. Translated: CASSRWDNTDTQYF.